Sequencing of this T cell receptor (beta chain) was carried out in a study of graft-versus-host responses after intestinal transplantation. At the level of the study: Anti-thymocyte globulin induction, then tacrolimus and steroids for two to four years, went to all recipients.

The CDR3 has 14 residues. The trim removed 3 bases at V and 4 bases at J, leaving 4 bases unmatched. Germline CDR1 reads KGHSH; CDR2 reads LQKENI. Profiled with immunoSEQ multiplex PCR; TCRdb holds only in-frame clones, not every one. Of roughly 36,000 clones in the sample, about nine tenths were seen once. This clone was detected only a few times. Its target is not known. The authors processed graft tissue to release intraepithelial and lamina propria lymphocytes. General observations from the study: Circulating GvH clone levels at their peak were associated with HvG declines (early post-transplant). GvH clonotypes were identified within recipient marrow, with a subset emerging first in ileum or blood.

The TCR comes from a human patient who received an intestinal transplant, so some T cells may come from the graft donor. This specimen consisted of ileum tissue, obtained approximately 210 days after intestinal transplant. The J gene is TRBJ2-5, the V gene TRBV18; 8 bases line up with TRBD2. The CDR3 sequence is CASSPQLAGETQYF. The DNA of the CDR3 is TGTGCCAGCTCACCCCAGCTAGCGGGAGAGACCCAGTACTTC. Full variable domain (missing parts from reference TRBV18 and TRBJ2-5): NAGVMQNPRHLVRRRGQEARLRCSPMKGHSHVYWYRQLPEEGLKFMVYLQKENIIDESGMPKERFSAEFPKEGPSILRIQQVVRGDSAAYFCASSPQLAGETQYFGPGTRLLVL.